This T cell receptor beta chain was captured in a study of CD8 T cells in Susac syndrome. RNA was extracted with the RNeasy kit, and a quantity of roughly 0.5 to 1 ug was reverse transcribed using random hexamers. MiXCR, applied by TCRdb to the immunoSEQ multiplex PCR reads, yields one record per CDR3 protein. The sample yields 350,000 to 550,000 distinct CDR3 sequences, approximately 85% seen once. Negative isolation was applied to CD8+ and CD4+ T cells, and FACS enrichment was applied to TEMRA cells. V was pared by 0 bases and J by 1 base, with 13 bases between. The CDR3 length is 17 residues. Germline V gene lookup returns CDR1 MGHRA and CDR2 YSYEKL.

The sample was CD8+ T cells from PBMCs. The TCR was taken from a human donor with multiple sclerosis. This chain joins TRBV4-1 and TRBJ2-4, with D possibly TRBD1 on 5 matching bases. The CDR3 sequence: CASSQDTAGFAKNIQYF. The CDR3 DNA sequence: TGCGCCAGCAGCCAAGATACGGCAGGGTTCGCCAAAAACATTCAGTACTTC.